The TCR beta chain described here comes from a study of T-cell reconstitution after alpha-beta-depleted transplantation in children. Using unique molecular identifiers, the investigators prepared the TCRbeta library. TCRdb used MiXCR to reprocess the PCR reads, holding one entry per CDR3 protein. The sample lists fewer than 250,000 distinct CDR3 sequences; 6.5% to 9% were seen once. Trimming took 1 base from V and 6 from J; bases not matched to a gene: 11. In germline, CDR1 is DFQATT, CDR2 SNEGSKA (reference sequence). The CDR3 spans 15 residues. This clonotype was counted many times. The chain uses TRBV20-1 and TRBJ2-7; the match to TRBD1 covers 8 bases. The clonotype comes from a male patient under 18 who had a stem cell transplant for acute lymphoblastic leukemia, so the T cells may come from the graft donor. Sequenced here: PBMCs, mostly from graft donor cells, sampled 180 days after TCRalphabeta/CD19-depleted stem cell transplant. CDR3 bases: TGCAGTGCTAGAGCCATGGACAGGGTAGTATTCGAGCAGTACTTC. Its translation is CSARAMDRVVFEQYF.